Listed below are T cell receptor beta chains from one sample, sequenced in a study of shared clonotypes between healthy human individuals. Using immunoSEQ multiplex PCR, the repertoire was profiled, and TCRdb retains in-frame clones only, with some absent. Among millions of clones listed, over 90% were seen once. What was sequenced was naive CD4+ T cells from PBMCs. Receptor source: a man aged 18 to 29 in good health. Some clones in this sample may be carry-over from other donors' samples. The CDR3 runs from the conserved cysteine through the conserved F or W. A D gene is named only where the DNA matches it firmly. Clone size is given for some rows only: seen once, a few or many times, or a class if the clone is expanded.

>TRBJ1-1|.|TRBV6-5|14|.
TGTGCCAGCAGAAATCCAGGCATAAACACTGAAGCTTTCTTT
CASRNPGINTEAFF
>TRBJ2-1|TRBD2|TRBV25-1|16|.
TGTGCCAGCAGTGGCTTCGAGCGGGAGCGGGCTAATGAGCAGTTCTTC
CASSGFERERANEQFF
>TRBJ1-1|TRBD1|TRBV15|16|few
TGTGCCACCAGCCCCCCCTTAGGACAGGGCGGGACTGAAGCTTTCTTT
CATSPPLGQGGTEAFF
>TRBJ1-1|.|TRBV7-9|13|few
TGTGCCAGCAGCTTAGCCGGGTACACTGAAGCTTTCTTT
CASSLAGYTEAFF
>TRBJ2-5|.|TRBV6-5|13|.
TGTGCCAGCAGTTTTAGCATCCAAGAGACCCAGTACTTC
CASSFSIQETQYF
>TRBJ2-5|.|TRBV11-3|13|.
TGTGCCAGCAGCAAAGGGAACCAAGAGACCCAGTACTTC
CASSKGNQETQYF
>TRBJ1-1|.|TRBV30|13|.
TGTGCCTGGAGGACTCGGGCTGCGGGTGAAGCTTTCTTT
CAWRTRAAGEAFF
>TRBJ2-1|.|TRBV29-1|10|.
TGCAGCGTCACCTACAATGAGCAGTTCTTC
CSVTYNEQFF
>TRBJ2-7|.|TRBV4-1|12|.
TGCGCCAGCAGCCAAGTTCTAACAGAACTGTACTTC
CASSQVLTELYF
>TRBJ1-2|.|TRBV6-5|13|once
TGTGCCAGCAGCCGCAGGGAGGGCTATGGCTACACCTTC
CASSRREGYGYTF
>TRBJ2-1|.|TRBV28|16|once
TGTGCCAGCAGCCCCATAGGGTCAGGCTCCTACAATGAGCAGTTCTTC
CASSPIGSGSYNEQFF
>TRBJ2-3|.|TRBV10-3|17|.
TGTGCCATCAGTGATTTGGGCAGGAGGATTGGCACAGATACGCAGTATTTT
CAISDLGRRIGTDTQYF
>TRBJ2-1|.|TRBV7-9|15|.
TGTGCCAGCAGCTTGACTAGGGGGCCCCACAATGAGCAGTTCTTC
CASSLTRGPHNEQFF
>TRBJ1-1|.|TRBV28|14|.
TGTGCCAGCAGTTTTGGGGGGGATGGCAGAGGAGCTTTCTTT
CASSFGGDGRGAFF
>TRBJ2-5|.|TRBV25-1|11|.
TGTGCCAGCAGTGGGAGTAGGGCCCAGTACTTC
CASSGSRAQYF
>TRBJ2-5|TRBD1|TRBV30|13|.
TGTGCCTGGACCAAACAGGGGCCGGAGACCCAGTACTTC
CAWTKQGPETQYF
>TRBJ2-7|.|TRBV7-3|13|.
TGTGCCAGCAGCGTGGGGGCTGAGTACGAGCAGTACTTC
CASSVGAEYEQYF